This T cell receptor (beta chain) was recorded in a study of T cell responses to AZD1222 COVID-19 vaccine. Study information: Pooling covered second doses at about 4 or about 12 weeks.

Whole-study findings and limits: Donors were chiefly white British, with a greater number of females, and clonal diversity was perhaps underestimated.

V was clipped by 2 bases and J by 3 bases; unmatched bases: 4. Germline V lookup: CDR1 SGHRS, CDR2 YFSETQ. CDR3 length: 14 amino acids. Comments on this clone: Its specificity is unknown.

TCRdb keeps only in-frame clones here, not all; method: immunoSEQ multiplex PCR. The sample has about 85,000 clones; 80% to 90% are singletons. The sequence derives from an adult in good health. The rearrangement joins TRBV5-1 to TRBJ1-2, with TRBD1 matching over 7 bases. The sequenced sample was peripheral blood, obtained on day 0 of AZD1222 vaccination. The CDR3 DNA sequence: TGCGCCAGCAGCTTTACAGGGGTGGACTATGGCTACACCTTC. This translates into CASSFTGVDYGYTF.